The 26 T cell receptor beta chains listed next were all sequenced from one sample in a study of blood T cell repertoires in COVID-19. Generated by immunoSEQ multiplex PCR, the TCRdb table keeps only in-frame clones and is missing some. Here the sample spans a few hundred thousand clones, about 80% being singletons. The sample consisted of peripheral blood. These TCRs come from an elderly man with acute or convalescent COVID-19.

V gene TRBV6-5 combines with J gene TRBJ2-7; D remains unclear. The V gene's germline CDR1 is MNHEY and CDR2 SVGAGI. This CDR3 contains 14 residues. Trimming took off 0 bases at V and 3 bases at J, with 9 bases between the two ends. CDR3 loop: CASSYSGSFYEQYF. The CDR3 nucleotides read TGTGCCAGCAGTTACTCGGGCTCTTTCTACGAGCAGTACTTC.

The rearrangement joins TRBV11-2 to TRBJ2-7; TRBD2 is a possible D gene (5 bases). V was cut by 5 bases and J by 2 bases, with 13 bases left in between. CDR1 is SGHAT, CDR2 FQNNGV, per germline. This CDR3 is built from 14 residues. In DNA, the CDR3 is TGTGCCAGCAGCAAGTACCGGGGTACCTACGAGCAGTACTTC. Amino acids: CASSKYRGTYEQYF. Looking up the rest from reference TRBV11-2 and TRBJ2-7 gives the full variable domain: EAGVAQSPRYKIIEKRQSVAFWCNPISGHATLYWYQQILGQGPKLLIQFQNNGVVDDSQLPKDRFSAERLKGVDSTLKIQPAKLEDSAVYLCASSKYRGTYEQYFGPGTRLTVT.

This clone was recorded only once. V gene TRBV28 combines with J gene TRBJ2-1; 10 bases are shared with TRBD2. From germline, CDR1 is MDHEN and CDR2 SYDVKM. J was trimmed by 4 bases and V by 4 bases; bases with no gene match: 13. The CDR3 length is 18 residues. The CDR3 here is CASSSRGPLAGNYNEQFF. CDR3 nucleotides: TGTGCCAGCAGTTCCAGGGGGCCACTAGCGGGGAATTACAATGAGCAGTTCTTC.

V is TRBV24-1 and J is TRBJ2-2; 7 bases are a match to TRBD2. The junction had 10 bases not matched to a gene; V was cut back by 6 bases and J by 7 bases. The CDR3 totals 15 residues. In germline, CDR1 is KGHDR, CDR2 SFDVKD. In DNA, the CDR3 is TGTGCCACCAGTAGGGCGGGGGACTGGAGCGGGGAGCTGTTTTTT. Its protein product is CATSRAGDWSGELFF.

V and J are TRBV4-1 and TRBJ2-7; 9 bases are shared with TRBD1. Looked up from germline, CDR1 is MGHRA and CDR2 is YSYEKL. The CDR3 has 18 residues. V trimming: 4 bases; J trimming: 4 bases; junction bases outside the gene matches: 17. As DNA, the CDR3 is TGCGCCAGCAGCCTGCCCTCTCGCACAGGGGGCGAAGGTTACGAGCAGTACTTC. The encoded protein is CASSLPSRTGGEGYEQYF.

The rearrangement joins TRBV6-5 to TRBJ2-7; D remains unclear. The V and J ends lost 8 bases and 7 bases respectively, with 21 bases between them. Germline V gene data show CDR1 as MNHEY and CDR2 as SVGAGI. The CDR3 is made up of 14 amino acids. The CDR3 bases are TGTGCCAGCTGGAACAGCCTAAGAGTTAGGGAGCAGTACTTC. Amino acids: CASWNSLRVREQYF.

This sequence joins TRBV10-3 and TRBJ2-1; TRBD2 matches at 11 bases. V shed 4 bases, J shed 3 bases, and the junction held 8 bases outside the gene matches. The germline V gene has CDR1 ENHRY and CDR2 SYGVKD. The CDR3 has 17 residues. CDR3 sequence reads: CAISVGSGGANYNEQFF. The CDR3 DNA follows: TGTGCCATCAGTGTGGGTAGCGGGGGGGCCAACTACAATGAGCAGTTCTTC.

V is TRBV3-1 (or the pseudogene TRBV3-2) and J is TRBJ1-6; D unresolved. Germline V gene lookup returns CDR1 LGHDT and CDR2 YNNKEL (reference sequence). The CDR3 contains 17 residues. Trimming stripped 3 bases from V and 5 bases from J, with 17 bases between. The CDR3 DNA sequence: TGTGCCAGCAGCCATAGCGGATTCTTATCGAATAATTCACCCCTCCACTTT. It translates to CASSHSGFLSNNSPLHF.

V and J are TRBV6-5 and TRBJ1-6, with 8 bases fitting TRBD1. The germline gives CDR1 MNHEY, CDR2 SVGAGI. Trimming took 5 bases from V and 9 from J; bases not matched to a gene: 6. The CDR3 totals 14 residues. The CDR3 region is CASSKGQVLSPLHF. The CDR3 bases are TGTGCCAGCAGTAAGGGACAGGTGCTTTCACCCCTCCACTTT.

This chain links TRBV30 with TRBJ1-2; D is uncertain. The CDR3 has 16 residues. Between the trimmed V and J ends, which lost 6 bases and 1 base, there was a span of 21 bases. Germline assignment: CDR1 GTSNPN and CDR2 SVGIG (reference sequence). The CDR3 spells CACYPAGRSFNYGYTF. The CDR3 region has the DNA TGTGCCTGCTACCCCGCGGGCCGATCCTTTAACTATGGCTACACCTTC.

The CDR3 spells CASSAGIGTGLSYEQYF. The CDR3 coding sequence is TGTGCCAGCAGCGCGGGTATTGGGACAGGGCTCTCCTACGAGCAGTACTTC. The chain recombines TRBV9 with TRBJ2-7; 9 bases map to TRBD1. The CDR3 has 17 amino acids. Looked up from germline, CDR1 is SGDLS and CDR2 is YYNGEE. The V and J ends lost 3 bases and 0 bases, in that order; junction bases with no gene match: 10.

The V call is TRBV25-1, the J call TRBJ1-1, with TRBD1 as a possible D gene (5 bases). The germline V and J ends were trimmed by 4 bases and 7 bases, with 16 bases remaining between them. The CDR3 is 14 residues long. Germline V gene data show CDR1 as MGHDK and CDR2 as SYGVNS. CDR3 sequence reads: CASSGGRRGGEAFF. The CDR3 DNA reads as TGTGCCAGCAGTGGCGGTCGAAGGGGAGGTGAAGCTTTCTTT.

The chain is built from TRBV19 and TRBJ1-5; 7 bases line up with TRBD1. V shed 5 bases and J 2 bases; nucleotides not matched to a gene: 12. There are 17 residues in the CDR3. Germline CDR1 reads LNHDA; CDR2 reads SQIVND (reference sequence). The CDR3 coding sequence is TGTGCCAGTAGTGTGGGAGACAGGGATTGGCGCAATCAGCCCCAGCATTTT. Translation: CASSVGDRDWRNQPQHF. The entire variable domain, with the rest obtained from reference TRBV19 and TRBJ1-5, is as follows: DGGITQSPKYLFRKEGQNVTLSCEQNLNHDAMYWYRQDPGQGLRLIYYSQIVNDFQKGDIAEGYSVSREKKESFPLTVTSAQKNPTAFYLCASSVGDRDWRNQPQHFGDGTRLSIL.

The CDR3 loop is CASSYDGTGPGELFF. In DNA form, the CDR3 reads TGTGCCAGCAGTTACGACGGGACAGGGCCCGGGGAGCTGTTTTTT. The chain recombines TRBV6-5 with TRBJ2-2; 9 bases fit TRBD1. V shed 2 bases and J 6 bases; nucleotides not matched to a gene: 4. The germline V gene has CDR1 MNHEY and CDR2 SVGAGI. The CDR3 loop spans 15 amino acids.

This clone was seen a few times. J is TRBJ2-7 and V is TRBV12-5; D not resolved. Per germline, CDR1 LGHNT and CDR2 FRNRAP. This CDR3 region has 16 residues. Trimming shortened V by 0 bases and J by 3 bases, and 15 bases separated the two germline ends. In DNA, the CDR3 is TGTGCTAGTGGTTTGGTACTCCTGCGACACAGCTACGAGCAGTACTTC. Protein: CASGLVLLRHSYEQYF.

This clone appeared a single time. This chain uses TRBV30 with TRBJ2-7; TRBD1 is a possible D gene (7 bases). Germline V lookup: CDR1 GTSNPN, CDR2 SVGIG (reference sequence). V dropped 3 bases and J dropped 2 bases, with 17 bases sitting between them. There are 15 residues in the CDR3. CDR3 amino acids: CAWRRGAGGPYEQYF. In nucleotides, the CDR3 is TGTGCCTGGAGAAGGGGGGCAGGGGGTCCCTACGAGCAGTACTTC.

This clone was picked up one time. The chain couples TRBV28 to TRBJ2-7; 10 bases line up with TRBD1. The CDR3 runs to 14 residues. Per the germline V gene, CDR1 is MDHEN and CDR2 is SYDVKM. Trimming cost V 5 bases and J 3 bases; bases outside gene matches: 4. The DNA for the CDR3 is TGTGCCAGCAGTCCGTGGACAGGGGGCTACGAGCAGTACTTC. As protein: CASSPWTGGYEQYF.

This sequence joins TRBV15 and TRBJ2-7; D not certain. Trimming pared 1 base from V and 0 bases from J, leaving 10 bases between. The germline V gene encodes CDR1 LNHNV and CDR2 YYDKDF (reference sequence). This CDR3 region has 15 residues. In DNA form, the CDR3 reads TGTGCCACCAGCAGAGTGGTAGCAGTCTCCTACGAGCAGTACTTC. Protein: CATSRVVAVSYEQYF.

V gene TRBV12-3 or TRBV12-4 combines with J gene TRBJ2-1, with a tentative D call TRBD2 (5 bases). Trimming removed 7 bases at V and 7 bases at J, with 11 bases between. This CDR3 is built from 12 residues. CDR3 region: CASKGGGNEQFF. The CDR3 DNA reads TGTGCCAGCAAGGGTGGAGGAAATGAGCAGTTCTTC.

The chain carries TRBV9 and TRBJ2-2; TRBD2 aligns across 7 bases. The CDR3 has 14 residues. Germline loops: CDR1 SGDLS, CDR2 YYNGEE. V trimming: 5 bases; J trimming: 2 bases; junction bases outside the gene matches: 3. The CDR3 DNA reads as TGTGCCAGCAGGGGACTACTCAACACCGGGGAGCTGTTTTTT. Its translation: CASRGLLNTGELFF.

The chain recombines TRBV19 with TRBJ1-6; D is undetermined. CDR1 and CDR2 (germline): LNHDA, SQIVND (reference sequence). V was shortened by 7 bases and J by 7 bases, with 11 bases between the two germline ends. There are 13 residues in the CDR3. The CDR3 nucleotides are TGTGCCAGTAACGGGGTTGACAATTCACCCCTCCACTTT. It is translated as CASNGVDNSPLHF.

J is TRBJ2-5 and V is TRBV9, with 12 bases identical to TRBD2. The CDR3 has 16 amino acids. Germline values: CDR1 SGDLS, CDR2 YYNGEE. V trimming: 2 bases; J trimming: 4 bases; junction bases outside the gene matches: 6. The CDR3: CASSVGRLAGAETQYF. In DNA form, the CDR3 reads TGTGCCAGCAGCGTCGGGAGACTAGCGGGGGCAGAGACCCAGTACTTC.

The chain carries TRBV6-2 or TRBV6-3 and TRBJ2-7; 7 nucleotides agree with TRBD1. Germline loops: CDR1 MNHEY, CDR2 SVGEGT. With V trimmed by 6 bases and J by 0 bases, 5 bases remained unmatched. The CDR3 consists of 14 residues. The CDR3 DNA reads TGTGCCAGCAGCCCTCGGACAGGCTCCTACGAGCAGTACTTC. As protein: CASSPRTGSYEQYF.

The rearrangement joins TRBV19 to TRBJ1-2; 8 nucleotides agree with TRBD1. Trimming at V came to 3 bases and at J to 8 bases, leaving 11 bases not matched to a gene. The CDR3 loop spans 15 amino acids. Germline CDR1 reads LNHDA; CDR2 reads SQIVND (reference sequence). The CDR3 region has the DNA TGTGCCAGTAGTATTTCCCAGGGGGCTTCGTCGGGCTACACCTTC. Protein product: CASSISQGASSGYTF.

This chain connects TRBV5-1 to TRBJ1-6, with 8 bases identical to TRBD1. The CDR3 is 17 amino acids. With V trimmed by 2 bases and J by 7 bases, 11 bases remained unmatched. Per germline, CDR1 SGHRS and CDR2 YFSETQ. The CDR3, as DNA: TGCGCCAGCAGCTTTGAACCCCAGGGGGCTCGGAATTCACCCCTCCACTTT. Translation gives CASSFEPQGARNSPLHF.

This clone was seen only once. This chain connects TRBV6-5 to TRBJ2-2; D gene uncertain. Trimming left V 6 bases short and J 6 bases short, with 17 bases between. The germline V gene has CDR1 MNHEY and CDR2 SVGAGI. This CDR3 contains 15 residues. CDR3 DNA: TGTGCCAGCAGCCCACCGGGTGCGTACCCCGGGGAGCTGTTTTTT. It specifies CASSPPGAYPGELFF.